This TCR beta chain was retrieved from a study of T cell responses to AZD1222 COVID-19 vaccine. Study-wide context: Second doses that came at about 4 or about 12 weeks were put together.

The CDR3 runs to 16 residues. CDR1 and CDR2 from the germline V gene are SEHNR and FQNEAQ (reference sequence). V lost 6 bases and J lost 6; bases outside the gene matches: 11. Study-wide findings and caveats: At baseline, just five or six AZD1222 recipients tested seropositive. Within unmutated variant regions lay the reported targets of nearly half of spike-specific TCRs.

This clone was counted a single time. What it binds is not known. Profiling relied on immunoSEQ multiplex PCR, and the TCRdb table lists in-frame clones only, not all of them. This sample has 130,000 to 150,000 clones, with 90% to 95% found just once. The source was peripheral blood, collected on day 0 of AZD1222 vaccination. This clonotype was obtained from an adult in good health. The chain recombines TRBV7-9 with TRBJ1-6; 7 bases are shared with TRBD1. For the CDR3, the DNA is TGTGCCAGCAGAGAACAGGGGCCCATGGGTAATTCACCCCTCCACTTT. Its protein is CASREQGPMGNSPLHF.